The sequence of this TCR beta chain was determined in a study of shared clonotypes between healthy human individuals. Broader study findings: Naive subsets tended to show greater estimated richness than memory subsets. Few donors restricted represented genetic and exposure-history diversity. Rarefaction gave evidence that sorted-subset sequencing remained incomplete despite large depth.

This CDR3 comprises 16 residues. The junction had 6 bases not matched to a gene; V was cut back by 0 bases and J by 3 bases. Germline V gene sequence: CDR1 MNHEY, CDR2 SVGAGI. Libraries were prepared by immunoSEQ multiplex PCR; TCRdb keeps only in-frame clonotypes and omits some of them. This table has hundreds of thousands of clones, less than 80% appearing once. Notes on this clone: Its antigen is unknown.

The source material was memory CD4+ T cells sorted from blood. The subset was: CD45RA-negative fraction. This sequence joins TRBV6-5 and TRBJ2-5; 8 positions match TRBD2. This TCR derives from a woman aged 30 to 39 in good health. The CDR3 sequence is CASSYSTGGPKETQYF. CDR3 in DNA: TGTGCCAGCAGTTACTCGACGGGAGGGCCTAAAGAGACCCAGTACTTC.